Each of the 4 T cell receptor beta chains below was sequenced from the same sample in a study of CD8 T cells in ankylosing spondylitis. TCRdb recomputed calls from the 5' RACE reads with MiXCR, one row per CDR3 protein. The data show approximately 220,000 distinct CDR3 sequences, with 25% to 30% seen just once and approximately 6.6% held by the top ten. The sample comprised blood, either unsorted or a sorted T cell fraction (not recorded which). The origin of the receptors is a male donor with ankylosing spondylitis or in good health (not recorded which).

The chain employs TRBV28 and TRBJ2-5; D is undetermined. Deletions cut 6 bases from V and 9 bases from J, with 20 bases between. This CDR3 has 14 residues. The germline V gene encodes CDR1 MDHEN and CDR2 SYDVKM. As DNA, the CDR3 is TGTGCCAGCAGCCCGACCCCGTCAAAGTGGGCCCAGTACTTC. Protein product: CASSPTPSKWAQYF.

This clonotype was seen repeatedly, ten times or more. The chain combines TRBV20-1 with TRBJ2-1; TRBD1 might be the D (5 bases). This CDR3 is 16 amino acids long. Trimming stripped 0 bases from V and 3 bases from J, with 15 bases between. The germline CDR1 and CDR2 sequences are DFQATT and SNEGSKA (reference sequence). CDR3 DNA sequence: TGCAGTGCTAGAGATCAAAGGGGCCTGATCTACAATGAGCAGTTCTTC. The encoded protein is CSARDQRGLIYNEQFF.

This clonotype was counted between two and nine times. The chain has TRBV5-4 and TRBJ2-5; either TRBD1 or TRBD2 may fit D (6 bases each). Trimming shortened V by 0 bases and J by 5 bases, and 20 bases separated the two germline ends. The germline gives CDR1 SGHNT, CDR2 YYREEE (reference sequence). There are 17 residues in the CDR3. The CDR3, as DNA: TGTGCCAGCAGCTTGGCCGGGGGCGGGACGAGAGGGGAGACCCAGTACTTC. It yields the protein CASSLAGGGTRGETQYF.

This clonotype turned up a few times. The chain links TRBV29-1 to TRBJ2-3; the match to TRBD2 covers 14 bases. The CDR3 has 16 amino acids. V dropped 6 bases and J dropped 2; count of bases not matched to a gene: 7. Germline lookup yields CDR1 SQVTM and CDR2 ANQGSEA. The CDR3 sequence: CSVRGTSGSNTDTQYF. CDR3 nucleotide sequence: TGCAGCGTGAGGGGGACTAGCGGGAGCAACACAGATACGCAGTATTTT.